This T cell receptor (beta chain) was obtained from a study of identifying expanded T cells in peripheral blood (dated by TCRdb to between 2018 and 2020). A note on the overall study: Technical replicates were generated by sequencing separate aliquots of the same genomic DNA pool, and four replicates were compared pairwise.

Taken from cysteine to phenylalanine, the CDR3 has 13 residues. This entry keeps only the CDR3 DNA: 39 bases, framed from base 1. Remarks on this clone: There is no known antigen for this receptor. Relative to the germline gene, one junction end is altered; a read error may explain this.

TCRbeta CDR3 regions were profiled by bias-controlled multiplex PCR amplification of genomic DNA with the immunoSEQ Assay. In the original analysis: To quantify the absolute abundance of each unique TCRbeta CDR3 region, the sequences were collapsed and filtered. Differential abundance was assessed using a binomial (Fisher-equivalent) model and a beta-binomial model in which time-dependent variance fitted from healthy donors was added. Any clone with fewer than 5 combined templates was excluded, and a clone was called differentially abundant if its Benjamini-Hochberg FDR was below 0.01. Using the form v = (b*log(k)+a)^2, the beta-binomial variance was modeled as a function of the total template count across the two samples. TCRdb took this table from immuneACCESS and kept in-frame rearrangements with V and J called. Such tables lack part of the clones; where checked against another copy, unresolved V genes explain under half of the gap, and the rest is unexplained. The D gene and trimming were derived from the DNA, and the V and J assignments and clone size from that table. The sample table records approximately 100,000 clones; about 89% of these occur just once. The ten largest make up around 15% of the sample.

Here is what the overall study found, with its caveats: The authors expected biological variance in healthy repertoires might increase further over much longer intervals such as months to years. Across all healthy-donor time intervals, the beta-binomial model significantly lowered both the number of clones called differentially abundant and the false-positive rate. The binomial model flagged approximately 1.2 differentially abundant clones between technical replicates but about 16.4 over two weeks and 19 to 20 over around four weeks. Across all healthy donors, variance in clone template counts between approximately 2-week samples was found to increase significantly with total template count.

During the collection period, no infections or other immune events were recorded for the healthy donors. Healthy-donor blood repertoires served as a training cohort to calibrate time-dependent variance in a beta-binomial model of T-cell clone differential abundance. The training cohort comprised approximately 10 healthy donors, 3 female and 7 male. On average the donors were about 40 years old, and their ages spanned about 25 to 64 years. Whole blood from each healthy donor was obtained from a commercial supplier and was collected at three time points about two weeks apart. For immunosequencing, genomic DNA was extracted from unsorted whole blood.

The chain couples TRBV5-3 to TRBJ2-1, with the D gene not confidently named. TRBV5-3 is assigned to the ORF class and has an uncertain function. This TCR was sampled from a person aged 18 to 75 in good health. Sequenced input: blood. DNA sequence: TGTGCCAGCAGCTTGTGGGGTCCCAATGAGCAGTTCTTC. Its protein is CASSLWGPNEQFF.